Listed here are 11 T cell receptor beta chains from one sample, sequenced in a study of shared clonotypes between healthy human individuals (dated by TCRdb to about 2020). The protocol used for the library was the immunoSEQ multiplex PCR assay. Entries here come from immuneACCESS through TCRdb and include only in-frame sequences with V and J called. Some clones fail to appear in such tables; in the studies checked, an unresolved V gene covers under half of the shortfall, and the cause of the remainder is unknown. The sample has some 350,000 clones on record, over 65% of them singletons. The ten largest clonotypes hold about a tenth of the sample. The sample consisted of memory CD4+ T cells sorted from blood. The sample's cell subset or site label, in plain terms: CD45RA-negative fraction. The receptors shown here come from a man aged 30-40 years in good health.

The V call is TRBV5-3, the J call TRBJ2-7, with TRBD2 matching over 13 bases. TRBV5-3 carries the ORF label, with uncertain function. This CDR3 is 15 amino acids long. The J segment lost 5 bases and the V segment lost 4 bases, leaving 6 bases of the junction unmatched. Here the CDR3 DNA reads TGTGCCAGAAGCCTGGGGACTAGCGGGATCGACGAGCAGTACTTC. This translates into CARSLGTSGIDEQYF.

The chain employs TRBV6-6 and TRBJ2-6; D not certain. Looked up from germline, CDR1 is MNHNY and CDR2 is SVGAGI (reference sequence). The V end lost 2 bases, the J end lost 7 bases, and 9 bases lay between the germline ends. The CDR3 runs 14 residues. CDR3 sequence: CASSYDDGANVLTF. In nucleotides, the CDR3 is TGTGCCAGCAGTTACGATGACGGAGCCAACGTCCTGACTTTC.

The chain carries TRBV29-1 and TRBJ2-5; 8 bases match TRBD2. Germline V gene lookup returns CDR1 SQVTM and CDR2 ANQGSEA. V was pared by 2 bases and J by 5 bases, with 1 base of the junction left unmatched. CDR3 length: 12 amino acids. CDR3 DNA sequence: TGCAGCGTTGAACGGGGGGGTGAGACCCAGTACTTC. This codes for CSVERGGETQYF. Supplemented by reference TRBV29-1 and TRBJ2-5, the full variable domain reads SAVISQKPSRDICQRGTSLTIQCQVDSQVTMMFWYRQQPGQSLTLIATANQGSEATYESGFVIDKFPISRPNLTFSTLTVSNMSPEDSSIYLCSVERGGETQYFGPGTRLLVL.

A few counts support this clone. The chain uses TRBV7-8 and TRBJ2-1; possible D gene TRBD1, 5 bases. V was shortened by 1 base and J by 8 bases, with 15 bases between the two germline ends. Germline V gives CDR1 SGHVS, CDR2 FQNEAQ. The CDR3 spans 15 residues. The CDR3 reads CASSLGGPRGDEQFF. The CDR3 DNA sequence: TGTGCCAGCAGCTTAGGCGGTCCAAGGGGCGATGAGCAGTTCTTC.

The rearrangement links TRBV25-1 to TRBJ2-7, with TRBD2 identical over 8 bases. The length of the CDR3 is 16 residues. Looked up from germline, CDR1 is MGHDK and CDR2 is SYGVNS. V shed 7 bases and J 9 bases; nucleotides not matched to a gene: 20. The CDR3 sequence: CASTPTVHGGSGGQYF. CDR3 DNA: TGTGCCAGCACCCCCACCGTCCACGGCGGGAGCGGGGGGCAGTACTTC.

The chain joins TRBV29-1 to TRBJ1-2; 7 positions match TRBD1. The CDR3 sequence is 14 residues long. Germline V gene lookup returns CDR1 SQVTM and CDR2 ANQGSEA. V lost 4 bases and J lost 4; bases outside the gene matches: 9. CDR3 nucleotides: TGCAGCGTTGGGCTAGGGGGCCTATCCTATGGCTACACCTTC. Translated, it gives CSVGLGGLSYGYTF.

The V gene is TRBV30, the J gene TRBJ2-5, with 11 bases that match TRBD2. This CDR3 has 15 amino acids. CDR1 is GTSNPN and CDR2 is SVGIG in the germline V gene (reference sequence). With V trimmed by 1 base and J by 5 bases, 6 bases remained unmatched. CDR3 sequence reads: CAWSEGLAGGETQYF. DNA of the CDR3: TGTGCCTGGAGTGAGGGGCTAGCGGGAGGTGAGACCCAGTACTTC.

This rearrangement joins TRBV29-1 to TRBJ2-7; TRBD1 might be the D (5 bases). The V gene's germline CDR1 is SQVTM and CDR2 ANQGSEA. Deletions cut 7 bases from V and 3 bases from J, with 16 bases between. The CDR3 is made up of 13 amino acids. CDR3 DNA: TGCAGCGCCAACCAGGGCGTCGGCTACGAGCAGTACTTC. Its protein product is CSANQGVGYEQYF.

This clone was recorded many times. This rearrangement joins TRBV29-1 to TRBJ2-7; 9 bases align to TRBD1. The germline V gene has CDR1 SQVTM and CDR2 ANQGSEA. CDR3 size: 11 residues. Unmatched junction bases numbered 4, after V lost 7 bases and J lost 6 bases. Written as DNA, the CDR3 is TGCAGCGCGGACAGGGGAGGCGAGCAGTACTTC. Its translation: CSADRGGEQYF.

The V call is TRBV28, the J call TRBJ1-2; 8 bases agree with TRBD1. V gave up 2 bases and J gave up 2 bases; unmatched junction bases: 1. The CDR3 totals 14 residues. The germline V gene encodes CDR1 MDHEN and CDR2 SYDVKM. The CDR3: CASSLTGGNYGYTF. The DNA of the CDR3 is TGTGCCAGCAGTTTAACAGGGGGGAACTATGGCTACACCTTC.

This clone was counted a few times. This sequence joins TRBV18 and TRBJ2-7, with 9 positions matching TRBD1. CDR1 and CDR2 from the germline V gene are KGHSH and LQKENI. V gave up 4 bases and J gave up 2 bases; unmatched junction bases: 0. The CDR3 contains 13 residues. DNA for the CDR3: TGTGCCAGCTCACGACAGGGGGCCTACGAGCAGTACTTC. Protein sequence: CASSRQGAYEQYF.